The 14 T cell receptor beta chains below were found in one sample sequenced in a study of T cell repertoires in cytomegalovirus infection. In TCRdb, the reads were re-called with MiXCR into one record per CDR3 protein. The sample contains approximately 500,000 distinct CDR3 sequences, 26% of which appear only once. Sequencing used PBMCs. The receptor set was obtained from a human donor in good health (CMV status not recorded). Some clones in this sample may be carry-over from other donors' samples.

The chain links TRBV2 to TRBJ2-3; D is undetermined. This CDR3 has 15 amino acids. Germline V CDR1 and CDR2: SNHLY, FYNNEI. Between the trimmed V and J ends, which lost 1 base and 4 bases, there was a span of 12 bases. The CDR3 DNA reads as TGTGCCAGCAGTGAAGACCTCATTACGGCAGATACGCAGTATTTT. Its protein product is CASSEDLITADTQYF.

This clonotype was seen many times. J is TRBJ2-2 and V is TRBV4-3; tentatively, D is TRBD2 (6 bases). The ends were cut back, 2 bases at V and 3 bases at J, with 7 bases in the middle. Germline assignment: CDR1 LGHNA and CDR2 YSLEER. This CDR3 is built from 14 residues. CDR3 coding DNA: TGCGCCAGCAGCCAAAGACTAGACACCGGGGAGCTGTTTTTT. Residues: CASSQRLDTGELFF.

This clonotype was counted between two and nine times. V usage is TRBV12-3 or TRBV12-4 and J usage is TRBJ2-6; possibly TRBD1 for D (6 bases). This CDR3 is built from 16 residues. V dropped 4 bases and J dropped 2 bases, with 12 bases sitting between them. CDR3 in amino acids: CASSSPPGAGANVLTF. CDR3 in DNA: TGTGCCAGCAGTTCCCCCCCAGGGGCTGGGGCCAACGTCCTGACTTTC.

The V call is TRBV14, the J call TRBJ2-7; 9 bases map to TRBD2. The CDR3 loop spans 15 amino acids. Per the germline V gene, CDR1 is SGHDN and CDR2 is FVKESK. V gave up 3 bases and J gave up 4 bases; unmatched junction bases: 7. The CDR3 DNA is TGTGCCAGCAGCCACACCGGGACTAGCCAGTACGAGCAGTACTTC. Residues: CASSHTGTSQYEQYF.

This clonotype was counted a few times. The chain is built from TRBV7-3 and TRBJ1-6; D possibly corresponds to TRBD1 (5 bases). V lost 5 bases and J lost 7, with 15 bases in between. Looked up from germline, CDR1 is SGHTA and CDR2 is FQGTGA. The CDR3 covers 15 residues. CDR3 loop: CASSPSGTANSPLHF. The CDR3, as DNA: TGTGCCAGCAGCCCCTCCGGGACGGCGAATTCACCCCTCCACTTT.

The chain recombines TRBV29-1 with TRBJ2-1; 12 nucleotides agree with TRBD2. There are 14 residues in the CDR3. Germline V CDR1 and CDR2: SQVTM, ANQGSEA. Unmatched junction bases numbered 5, after V lost 5 bases and J lost 6 bases. The DNA of the CDR3 is TGCAGCGTTAGACTAGCGGGAGTCTTCAATGAGCAGTTCTTC. This gives the protein CSVRLAGVFNEQFF.

Many counts were recorded for this clonotype. The J gene is TRBJ2-5, the V gene TRBV7-2; perhaps TRBD2 as D (6 bases). Germline CDR1 SGHTA, CDR2 FQGNSA. V lost 0 bases and J lost 7, with 15 bases in between. The CDR3 length is 15 residues. The CDR3 is CASSLAVEGHGTQYF. The CDR3 nucleotides read TGTGCCAGCAGCTTAGCAGTGGAGGGCCACGGGACCCAGTACTTC. The full variable domain, in which reference TRBV7-2 and TRBJ2-5 provide the parts outside the CDR3, is GAGVSQSPSNKVTEKGKDVELRCDPISGHTALYWYRQSLGQGLEFLIYFQGNSAPDKSGLPSDRFSAERTGGSVSTLTIQRTQQEDSAVYLCASSLAVEGHGTQYFGPGTRLLVL.

The chain is built from TRBV2 and TRBJ1-5, with a weak D call TRBD1 (6 bases). CDR3 length: 15 amino acids. V shed 1 base and J shed 7 bases, with 14 bases lying between them. CDR1 SNHLY and CDR2 FYNNEI come from the germline V gene. The CDR3 region has the DNA TGTGCCAGCAGTGAAGGAGGAGGCAGGGGACAGCCCCAGCATTTT. It codes for CASSEGGGRGQPQHF. Full variable domain (outside the CDR3, taken from reference TRBV2 and TRBJ1-5): EPEVTQTPSHQVTQMGQEVILRCVPISNHLYFYWYRQILGQKVEFLVSFYNNEISEKSEIFDDQFSVERPDGSNFTLKIRSTKLEDSAMYFCASSEGGGRGQPQHFGDGTRLSIL.

This clonotype was seen only once. The chain recombines TRBV5-8 with TRBJ1-1; TRBD1 is a possible D gene (6 bases). This CDR3 spans 14 amino acids. The ends were cut back, 8 bases at V and 7 bases at J, with 21 bases in the middle. Germline values: CDR1 SGHTS, CDR2 YDEGEE. The CDR3: CASLKTGTRGEAFF. DNA of the CDR3: TGTGCCAGTCTTAAGACCGGGACACGGGGTGAAGCTTTCTTT. The complete variable domain, with remaining parts taken from reference TRBV5-8 and TRBJ1-1, reads EAGVTQSPTHLIKTRGQQATLRCSPISGHTSVYWYQQALGLGLQFLLWYDEGEERNRGNFPPRFSGRQFPNYSSELNVNALELEDSALYLCASLKTGTRGEAFFGQGTRLTVV.

This clonotype was recorded a few times. J is TRBJ1-2 and V is TRBV28, with D tentatively TRBD1 (5 bases). CDR1 is MDHEN, CDR2 SYDVKM, per germline. The ends were cut back, 7 bases at V and 6 bases at J, with 12 bases in the middle. CDR3 length: 12 amino acids. CDR3 residues: CASKGAAHGYTF. The DNA of the CDR3 is TGTGCCAGCAAAGGGGCAGCACATGGCTACACCTTC.

This clonotype turned up a few times. CDR3 residues: CASARDSPPGETQYF. CDR3 nucleotides: TGTGCCAGCGCCCGGGACTCTCCCCCGGGAGAGACCCAGTACTTC. J is TRBJ2-5 and V is TRBV12-3 or TRBV12-4; TRBD2 might be the D (6 bases). This CDR3 spans 15 amino acids. Between the trimmed V and J ends, which lost 8 bases and 4 bases, there was a span of 20 bases.

This clonotype was seen more than once but under ten times. The chain is built from TRBV7-2 and TRBJ1-1; D remains unclear. Deletions cut 5 bases from V and 8 bases from J, with 12 bases between. The CDR3 extends over 12 amino acids. Germline CDR1 and CDR2: SGHTA and FQGNSA. DNA for the CDR3: TGTGCCAGCAGCCCGAAGCCGGGCGAAGCTTTCTTT. It translates to CASSPKPGEAFF.

The rearrangement uses TRBV27 and TRBJ1-2; 8 bases agree with TRBD1. Germline CDR1 reads MNHEY; CDR2 reads SMNVEV (reference sequence). The CDR3 extends over 15 amino acids. The V gene end was trimmed by 5 bases and the J gene end by 0 bases; junction bases not matched to a gene: 5. The CDR3 loop is CASSARTGSNYGYTF. In DNA form, the CDR3 reads TGTGCCAGCAGTGCGCGGACAGGGTCTAACTATGGCTACACCTTC.

This sequence joins TRBV23-1 and TRBJ2-3; D remains ambiguous. TRBV23-1 is designated an ORF whose function remains uncertain. The V end lost 8 bases, the J end lost 1 base, and 10 bases lay between the germline ends. The CDR3 is 13 amino acids. For the CDR3, the DNA is TGCGCCAGCCGTCGAGGTTGCACAGATACGCAGTATTTT. This codes for CASRRGCTDTQYF.